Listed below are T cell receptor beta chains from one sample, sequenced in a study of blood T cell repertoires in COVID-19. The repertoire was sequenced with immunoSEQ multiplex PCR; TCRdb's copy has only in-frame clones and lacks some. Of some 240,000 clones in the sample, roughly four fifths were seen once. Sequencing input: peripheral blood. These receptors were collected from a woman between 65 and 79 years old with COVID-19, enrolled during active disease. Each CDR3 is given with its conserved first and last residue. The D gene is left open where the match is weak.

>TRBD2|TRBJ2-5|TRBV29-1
CSVAGGAPQETQYF
TGCAGCGTCGCGGGGGGGGCGCCCCAAGAGACCCAGTACTTC
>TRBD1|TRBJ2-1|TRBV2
CASSPGQGIFDEQFF
TGTGCCAGCAGTCCGGGACAGGGAATTTTCGATGAGCAGTTCTTC
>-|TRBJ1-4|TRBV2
CASMLGGVRREKLFF
TGTGCCAGCATGCTCGGTGGGGTCAGGAGGGAAAAACTGTTTTTT
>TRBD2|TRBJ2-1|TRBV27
CASSLFGPGTSGAEQFF
TGTGCCAGCAGTTTATTTGGCCCGGGGACTAGTGGTGCTGAGCAGTTCTTC
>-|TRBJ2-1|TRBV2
CASIRGRDRYEQFF
TGTGCCAGCATCCGCGGGCGGGATCGCTATGAGCAGTTCTTC
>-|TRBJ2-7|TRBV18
CASSPLIRGRGYEQYF
TGTGCCAGCTCACCATTGATAAGGGGGAGAGGCTACGAGCAGTACTTC
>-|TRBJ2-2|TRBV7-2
CASSLVRRLSNTGELFF
TGTGCCAGCAGCTTAGTAAGGCGACTGTCTAACACCGGGGAGCTGTTTTTT
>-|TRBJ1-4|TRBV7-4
CASSSHRAYNEKLFF
TGTGCCAGCAGCTCCCACAGGGCTTATAATGAAAAACTGTTTTTT
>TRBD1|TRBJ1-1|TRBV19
CASRGQADTEAFF
TGTGCCAGTAGGGGACAGGCGGACACTGAAGCTTTCTTT
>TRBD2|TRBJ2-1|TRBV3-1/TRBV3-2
CASSQGRGLAGGGSYNEQFF
TGTGCCAGCAGCCAAGGACGCGGACTAGCGGGAGGGGGCTCCTACAATGAGCAGTTCTTC